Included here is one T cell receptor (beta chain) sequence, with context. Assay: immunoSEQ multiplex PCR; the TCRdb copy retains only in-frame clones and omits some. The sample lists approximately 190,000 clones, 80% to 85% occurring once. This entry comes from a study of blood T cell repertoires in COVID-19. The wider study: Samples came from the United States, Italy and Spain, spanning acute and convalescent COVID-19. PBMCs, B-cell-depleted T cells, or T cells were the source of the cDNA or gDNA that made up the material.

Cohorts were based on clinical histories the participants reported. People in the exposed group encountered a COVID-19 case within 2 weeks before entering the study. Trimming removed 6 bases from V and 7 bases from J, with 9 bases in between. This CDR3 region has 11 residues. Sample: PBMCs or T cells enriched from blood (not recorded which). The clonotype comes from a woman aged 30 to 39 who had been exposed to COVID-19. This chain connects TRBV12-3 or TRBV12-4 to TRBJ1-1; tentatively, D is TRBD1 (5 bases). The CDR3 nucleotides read TGTGCCAGCAGCTTCGGGGGTGAAGCTTTCTTT. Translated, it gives CASSFGGEAFF.